The 6 T cell receptor beta chains below all came from one sample that was sequenced in a study of shared clonotypes between healthy human individuals. TCRdb's table, derived via immunoSEQ multiplex PCR, lists solely in-frame clones and lacks some. The sample has about 2 million clones, roughly 96% seen once. Sequenced input: naive CD4+ T cells sorted from blood. The sample's subset: CD45RA+ positively selected. These receptors were obtained from a young man in good health.

The chain has TRBV19 and TRBJ2-7; perhaps TRBD2 as D (6 bases). This CDR3 is 15 amino acids long. CDR1 LNHDA and CDR2 SQIVND come from the germline V gene (reference sequence). With 5 bases removed from V and 2 bases from J, the gap between germline ends came to 16 bases. CDR3 bases: TGTGCCAGTAGTTCCGTAGCGGAACGAGCCTACGAGCAGTACTTC. Residues: CASSSVAERAYEQYF.

The rearrangement links TRBV5-4 to TRBJ2-7; D is possibly TRBD2 (5 bases). Germline values: CDR1 SGHNT, CDR2 YYREEE (reference sequence). This CDR3 has 11 residues. V was cut by 4 bases and J by 6 bases, with 8 bases left in between. CDR3 amino acids: CASSRRSEQYF. The CDR3 DNA reads as TGTGCCAGCAGCCGGAGGAGCGAGCAGTACTTC.

The V and J genes are TRBV25-1 and TRBJ2-1, with 10 bases aligning to TRBD1. This CDR3 is 18 amino acids long. With V trimmed by 2 bases and J by 8 bases, 15 bases remained unmatched. CDR1 is MGHDK and CDR2 is SYGVNS in the germline V gene. Here the CDR3 DNA reads TGTGCCAGCAGTGAAAGAAGCCCCGGGACAGGGGCGTTGGATGAGCAGTTCTTC. It yields the protein CASSERSPGTGALDEQFF.

A note on this clone: Additional DNA sequences in this sample encode the identical CDR3. This CDR3 reads CASSPGTGGLYEQYF. DNA of the CDR3: TGCGCCAGCAGCCCAGGGACAGGGGGGCTTTACGAGCAGTACTTC. The rearrangement joins TRBV5-1 to TRBJ2-7; TRBD1 aligns across 11 bases. Germline loops: CDR1 SGHRS, CDR2 YFSETQ. The CDR3 contains 15 residues. V lost 4 bases and J lost 4; bases outside the gene matches: 7. Full variable domain (remainder filled in from reference TRBV5-1 and TRBJ2-7): KAGVTQTPRYLIKTRGQQVTLSCSPISGHRSVSWYQQTPGQGLQFLFEYFSETQRNKGNFPGRFSGRQFSNSRSEMNVSTLELGDSALYLCASSPGTGGLYEQYFGPGTRLTVT.

This clone was seen once. The chain's CDR3 is CASTARGGTEAFF. CDR3 coding DNA: TGTGCCAGCACCGCAAGAGGGGGAACTGAAGCTTTCTTT. The chain is built from TRBV6-5 and TRBJ1-1; possible D gene TRBD1, 6 bases. CDR3 length: 13 amino acids. Germline assignment: CDR1 MNHEY and CDR2 SVGAGI. Trimming took 7 bases from V and 5 from J, leaving 14 bases between them.

This clone was observed a handful of times. This specimen includes other DNA sequences encoding the same CDR3. V gene TRBV5-4 combines with J gene TRBJ1-5; D uncertain. This CDR3 has 13 amino acids. The V end lost 2 bases, the J end lost 1 base, and 4 bases lay between the germline ends. From germline, CDR1 is SGHNT and CDR2 YYREEE (reference sequence). CDR3 region: CASSLDSNQPQHF. The DNA for the CDR3 is TGTGCCAGCAGCTTAGACAGCAATCAGCCCCAGCATTTT.